Reported below is one T cell receptor beta chain. This entry comes from a study of cytomegalovirus exposure and HLA in healthy donors. This CDR3 region has 13 residues. Trimming left V 2 bases short and J 4 bases short, with 8 bases between. The germline CDR1 and CDR2 sequences are LNHDA and SQIVND (reference sequence). The PCR used 60 Vbeta and 13 Jbeta primers. Produced via immunoSEQ multiplex PCR; TCRdb's table is partial and in-frame only. The sample yields 150,000 to 160,000 clones, 70% to 80% seen once. The sequenced material came from PBMCs. This receptor was obtained from a man under 40 in good health and CMV-seropositive. This rearrangement joins TRBV19 to TRBJ1-1; a possible D gene is TRBD1 (5 bases). Here the CDR3 DNA reads TGTGCCAGTAGTATAATGGACACCACTGAAGCTTTCTTT. Its translation is CASSIMDTTEAFF.